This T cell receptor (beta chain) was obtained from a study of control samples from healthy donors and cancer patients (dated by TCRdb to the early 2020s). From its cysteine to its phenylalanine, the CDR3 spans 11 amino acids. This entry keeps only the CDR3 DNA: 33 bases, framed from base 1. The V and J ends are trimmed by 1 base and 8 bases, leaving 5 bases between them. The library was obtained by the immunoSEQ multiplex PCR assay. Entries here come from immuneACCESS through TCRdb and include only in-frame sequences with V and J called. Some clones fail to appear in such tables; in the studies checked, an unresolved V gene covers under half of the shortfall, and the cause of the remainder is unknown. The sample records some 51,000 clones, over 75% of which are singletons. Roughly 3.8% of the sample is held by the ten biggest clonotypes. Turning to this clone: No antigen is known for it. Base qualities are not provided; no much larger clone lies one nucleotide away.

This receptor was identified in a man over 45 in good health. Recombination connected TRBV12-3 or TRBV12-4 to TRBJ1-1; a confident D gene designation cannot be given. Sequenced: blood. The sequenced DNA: TGTGCCAGCAGTTTAGTGGGGGAAGCTTTCTTT. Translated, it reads CASSLVGEAFF.